One and the same sample provided the 3 T cell receptor beta chains below, sequenced in a study of blood T cell repertoires in COVID-19. Sequenced by immunoSEQ multiplex PCR; TCRdb stores in-frame clones only, minus some. This sample has some 450,000 clones, with approximately 88% found just once. Sequences were obtained from peripheral blood. Every receptor here comes from a woman in her forties or fifties with COVID-19, enrolled during active disease.

The chain links TRBV3-1 (or the pseudogene TRBV3-2) to TRBJ2-2; 10 nucleotides line up with TRBD2. The length of the CDR3 is 18 residues. Unmatched junction bases numbered 19, after V lost 8 bases and J lost 7 bases. Germline CDR1 LGHDT, CDR2 YNNKEL (reference sequence). The CDR3: CASRPWLAGAGEGGELFF. The CDR3 bases are TGTGCCAGCCGCCCCTGGCTAGCGGGGGCCGGAGAGGGCGGGGAGCTGTTTTTT.

This chain links TRBV2 with TRBJ2-7; TRBD2 agrees at 13 bases. V trimming: 6 bases; J trimming: 4 bases; junction bases outside the gene matches: 9. The CDR3 loop spans 16 amino acids. CDR1 is SNHLY, CDR2 FYNNEI, per germline. The CDR3 DNA reads TGTGCCAGCAGCACAGGACTAGCGGGGGCCGCGTACGAGCAGTACTTC. This codes for CASSTGLAGAAYEQYF. Together with reference TRBV2 and TRBJ2-7, the CDR3 gives the full variable domain: EPEVTQTPSHQVTQMGQEVILRCVPISNHLYFYWYRQILGQKVEFLVSFYNNEISEKSEIFDDQFSVERPDGSNFTLKIRSTKLEDSAMYFCASSTGLAGAAYEQYFGPGTRLTVT.

This clone was detected only once. This rearrangement joins TRBV30 to TRBJ2-1; no firm D call. V was pared by 2 bases and J by 10 bases, with 15 bases between. CDR1 is GTSNPN and CDR2 is SVGIG in the germline V gene (reference sequence). This CDR3 has 13 amino acids. As DNA, the CDR3 is TGTGCCTGGAGTCCCTCGGCTTTGGAGGAGCAGTTCTTC. Its translation is CAWSPSALEEQFF. The entire variable domain, with the rest obtained from reference TRBV30 and TRBJ2-1, is as follows: SQTIHQWPATLVQPVGSPLSLECTVEGTSNPNLYWYRQAAGRGLQLLFYSVGIGQISSEVPQNLSASRPQDRQFILSSKKLLLSDSGFYLCAWSPSALEEQFFGPGTRLTVL.